This entry lists 19 T cell receptor beta chains sequenced from one sample in a study of T-cell reconstitution after alpha-beta-depleted transplantation in children. Unique molecular identifiers were built into the TCRbeta library. TCRdb recomputed calls from the PCR reads with MiXCR, one row per CDR3 protein. The sample holds over 70,000 distinct CDR3 sequences, 9% to 15% seen once. The sample here was PBMCs from the stem cell graft donor, taken from the stem cell graft. The source of these receptors is a human donor who donated a stem cell graft to a child with inherited bone marrow failure.

The CDR3 spells CASSQRTGRTDTQYF. The CDR3 DNA is TGTGCCAGCAGCCAGCGGACAGGGCGCACAGATACGCAGTATTTT. This chain uses TRBV3-1 with TRBJ2-3; 8 bases line up with TRBD1. V dropped 3 bases and J dropped 1; count of bases not matched to a gene: 3. The CDR3 extends over 15 amino acids. Germline loops: CDR1 LGHDT, CDR2 YNNKEL (reference sequence).

This clonotype was seen ten or more times. The rearrangement links TRBV20-1 to TRBJ1-5; possible D gene TRBD1, 6 bases. The CDR3 has 15 amino acids. Trimming left V 5 bases short and J 0 bases short, with 14 bases between. Germline V gene lookup returns CDR1 DFQATT and CDR2 SNEGSKA (reference sequence). The CDR3 DNA sequence: TGCAGTGCTCGGACAGCTTTAACTAGCAATCAGCCCCAGCATTTT. This gives the protein CSARTALTSNQPQHF.

This clonotype was found many times. The chain joins TRBV7-8 to TRBJ2-5, with D perhaps matching TRBD1 or TRBD2 (6 bases each). The CDR3 sequence is 14 residues long. Germline V lookup: CDR1 SGHVS, CDR2 FQNEAQ. Trimming took 10 bases from V and 1 from J, leaving 16 bases between them. In DNA, the CDR3 is TGTGCCACCGGAGGGGGATTATCCCAAGAGACCCAGTACTTC. It encodes CATGGGLSQETQYF. Using reference TRBV7-8 and TRBJ2-5 for the parts outside the CDR3, the full variable domain is GAGVSQSPRYKVAKRGQDVALRCDPISGHVSLFWYQQALGQGPEFLTYFQNEAQLDKSGLPSDRFFAERPEGSVSTLKIQRTQQEDSAVYLCATGGGLSQETQYFGPGTRLLVL.

V usage is TRBV20-1 and J usage is TRBJ1-4, with D possibly TRBD1 on 5 matching bases. Deletions cut 6 bases from V and 1 base from J, with 9 bases between. The CDR3 is made up of 13 amino acids. CDR1 is DFQATT and CDR2 is SNEGSKA in the germline V gene (reference sequence). Here the CDR3 reads CSAEGVTNEKLFF. The DNA for the CDR3 is TGCAGTGCAGAAGGGGTAACTAATGAAAAACTGTTTTTT.

This chain connects TRBV27 to TRBJ2-5; 7 nucleotides agree with TRBD2. Germline CDR1 reads MNHEY; CDR2 reads SMNVEV (reference sequence). Unmatched junction bases numbered 2, after V lost 4 bases and J lost 3 bases. This CDR3 comprises 13 residues. The CDR3 loop is CASSWGGEETQYF. In DNA form, the CDR3 reads TGTGCCAGCAGTTGGGGGGGTGAAGAGACCCAGTACTTC.

This clonotype was detected many times. This chain connects TRBV7-6 to TRBJ2-6, with TRBD1 matching 7 bases. V lost 4 bases, J lost 3 bases, and 3 bases stayed unmatched. The germline gives CDR1 SGHVS, CDR2 FNYEAQ. This CDR3 spans 15 amino acids. CDR3 sequence reads: CASSSNRGGANVLTF. In nucleotides, the CDR3 is TGTGCCAGCAGCTCGAACAGGGGTGGGGCCAACGTCCTGACTTTC. Supplemented by reference TRBV7-6 and TRBJ2-6, the full variable domain reads GAGVSQSPRYKVTKRGQDVALRCDPISGHVSLYWYRQALGQGPEFLTYFNYEAQQDKSGLPNDRFSAERPEGSISTLTIQRTEQRDSAMYRCASSSNRGGANVLTFGAGSRLTVL.

J is TRBJ2-4 and V is TRBV27, with 12 positions matching TRBD1. J lost 12 bases, V lost 2 bases, and 5 bases had no gene match. There are 14 residues in the CDR3. Germline CDR1 reads MNHEY; CDR2 reads SMNVEV (reference sequence). The CDR3 region is CASSLGTGGQHQYF. CDR3 nucleotide sequence: TGTGCCAGCAGTTTAGGGACAGGGGGCCAACATCAGTACTTC.

The sample holds many counts of this clonotype. J is TRBJ2-1 and V is TRBV7-2; 7 bases fit TRBD2. The CDR3 runs 13 residues. V lost 5 bases to trimming and J lost 9 bases; unmatched junction nucleotides: 7. Per germline, CDR1 SGHTA and CDR2 FQGNSA. The CDR3 DNA sequence: TGTGCCAGCAGCGGATGGGGGGGTGGTGAGCAGTTCTTC. This sequence encodes CASSGWGGGEQFF.

This clonotype was detected many times. The chain couples TRBV5-1 to TRBJ1-1, with no clear D. V dropped 0 bases and J dropped 4 bases, with 16 bases sitting between them. The CDR3 is 16 residues long. Germline-derived CDR1 and CDR2 are SGHRS and YFSETQ. CDR3 sequence: CASSLEAGEWGTEAFF. The CDR3 DNA reads as TGCGCCAGCAGCTTGGAGGCAGGCGAATGGGGCACTGAAGCTTTCTTT.

This clonotype appeared a few times. The chain has TRBV12-3 or TRBV12-4 and TRBJ2-1; TRBD2 agrees at 8 bases. V lost 3 bases and J lost 3; bases outside the gene matches: 4. The CDR3 totals 15 residues. CDR3 DNA: TGTGCCAGCAGTTTGGGTAGCGGGATCTACAATGAGCAGTTCTTC. This translates into CASSLGSGIYNEQFF.

This rearrangement joins TRBV5-5 to TRBJ1-4; 7 positions match TRBD1. Germline-derived CDR1 and CDR2 are SGHKS and YYEKEE (reference sequence). CDR3 size: 14 residues. V shed 4 bases and J 6 bases; nucleotides not matched to a gene: 6. CDR3 in amino acids: CASSETGTDEKLFF. CDR3 in DNA: TGTGCCAGCAGCGAGACAGGGACGGATGAAAAACTGTTTTTT.

This clonotype was observed many times. The chain carries TRBV7-9 and TRBJ1-1; tentatively, D is TRBD1 (6 bases). The CDR3 contains 14 residues. Trimming shortened V by 3 bases and J by 5 bases, and 13 bases separated the two germline ends. CDR1 and CDR2 (germline): SEHNR, FQNEAQ (reference sequence). CDR3 in DNA: TGTGCCAGCAGCTTCGGGGGGCTGAGGACTGAAGCTTTCTTT. It is translated as CASSFGGLRTEAFF.

This clonotype was observed many times. The rearrangement uses TRBV6-2 or TRBV6-3 and TRBJ2-5; D is unresolved. V was shortened by 5 bases and J by 0 bases, with 1 base between the two germline ends. Per the germline V gene, CDR1 is MNHEY and CDR2 is SVGEGT. The CDR3 has 11 amino acids. CDR3 in amino acids: CASSHQETQYF. The CDR3, as DNA: TGTGCCAGCAGTCACCAAGAGACCCAGTACTTC.

This clonotype was counted ten times or more. The chain combines TRBV7-9 with TRBJ1-1; D ambiguous. V was pared by 1 base and J by 1 base, with 10 bases between. The germline CDR1 and CDR2 sequences are SEHNR and FQNEAQ (reference sequence). CDR3 length: 15 residues. Here the CDR3 reads CASSLVLGGNTEAFF. In DNA, the CDR3 is TGTGCCAGCAGCTTAGTGCTAGGAGGGAACACTGAAGCTTTCTTT.

This clonotype was observed many times. V and J are TRBV7-2 and TRBJ2-1; 8 bases line up with TRBD2. This CDR3 is built from 16 residues. Germline CDR1 SGHTA, CDR2 FQGNSA. V shed 5 bases and J 2 bases; nucleotides not matched to a gene: 8. The CDR3 bases are TGTGCCAGCAGCCTACCCGGTAGCGGGACCTACAATGAGCAGTTCTTC. This encodes CASSLPGSGTYNEQFF.

There are many counts of this clonotype. The chain uses TRBV12-3 or TRBV12-4 and TRBJ1-2; a weak D match, TRBD1 (5 bases). The CDR3 loop spans 12 amino acids. Trimming removed 5 bases from V and 5 bases from J, with 9 bases in between. The CDR3 DNA is TGTGCCAGCAGTCGGGGACCTTATGGCTACACCTTC. This encodes CASSRGPYGYTF.

The table lists this clonotype with many counts. The V call is TRBV4-3, the J call TRBJ2-5; 7 bases are shared with TRBD1. The CDR3 consists of 19 residues. V was pared by 0 bases and J by 2 bases, with 15 bases of the junction left unmatched. Germline V lookup: CDR1 LGHNA, CDR2 YSLEER. CDR3 region: CASSQDPFSSGGQQETQYF. The CDR3 DNA sequence: TGCGCCAGCAGCCAAGATCCTTTTTCTTCAGGGGGACAACAAGAGACCCAGTACTTC.

The sample holds many counts of this clonotype. The rearrangement joins TRBV20-1 to TRBJ2-1, with 8 nucleotides matching TRBD2. The CDR3 loop spans 17 amino acids. V lost 6 bases and J lost 0; bases outside the gene matches: 13. The germline V gene has CDR1 DFQATT and CDR2 SNEGSKA (reference sequence). Written as DNA, the CDR3 is TGCAGTGCCCGCGGGCGGGGGGCCTTTAGCTCCTACAATGAGCAGTTCTTC. Translated, it gives CSARGRGAFSSYNEQFF.

Many counts were recorded for this clonotype. The V gene is TRBV11-1, the J gene TRBJ2-3, with 15 positions matching TRBD2. After removal of 5 bases from V and 7 bases from J, the junction contained 16 bases not matched to a gene. The germline V gene encodes CDR1 SGHAT and CDR2 FQDESV (reference sequence). The CDR3 extends over 19 amino acids. Here the CDR3 reads CASSVPGQHGLAGGYTQYF. The CDR3 nucleotides are TGTGCCAGCAGCGTACCGGGACAGCACGGACTAGCGGGAGGGTATACGCAGTATTTT.